These 8 T cell receptor beta chains share one sample of origin, sequenced in a study of cytomegalovirus exposure and HLA in healthy donors. The PCR used 60 Vbeta and 13 Jbeta primers. Libraries were prepared by immunoSEQ multiplex PCR; TCRdb keeps only in-frame clonotypes and omits some of them. The sample includes 150,000 to 200,000 clones, roughly 78% of them seen just once. The material sequenced was PBMCs. All receptors derive from a woman aged 35 to 49 in good health and CMV-seronegative.

In nucleotides, the CDR3 is TGCGCCAGCAGCCTGGGGACAGGGCTTCCGGACACTGAAGCTTTCTTT. Encoded protein: CASSLGTGLPDTEAFF. The chain uses TRBV5-1 and TRBJ1-1; 9 bases agree with TRBD1. In germline, CDR1 is SGHRS, CDR2 YFSETQ. This CDR3 is 16 amino acids long. V lost 4 bases, J lost 3 bases, and 10 bases stayed unmatched.

This sequence joins TRBV19 and TRBJ2-3, with TRBD2 matching 8 bases. The CDR3 covers 20 residues. CDR1 LNHDA and CDR2 SQIVND come from the germline V gene (reference sequence). Trimming cost V 3 bases and J 4 bases; bases outside gene matches: 21. CDR3 amino acids: CASSMRFGSSGGEGADTQYF. For the CDR3, the DNA is TGTGCCAGTAGTATGAGGTTCGGGTCGAGCGGGGGTGAGGGCGCAGATACGCAGTATTTT.

J is TRBJ2-1 and V is TRBV5-1, with 10 bases fitting TRBD2. The germline CDR1 and CDR2 sequences are SGHRS and YFSETQ. The CDR3 spans 13 residues. The ends lost 7 bases at V and 9 bases at J; junction bases unmatched: 7. The CDR3 reads CASSLAGAPEQFF. The CDR3, as DNA: TGCGCCAGCTCGCTAGCGGGGGCCCCTGAGCAGTTCTTC.

This chain joins TRBV27 and TRBJ1-1; TRBD1 agrees at 8 bases. The V gene end was trimmed by 5 bases and the J gene end by 4 bases; junction bases not matched to a gene: 12. CDR3 length equals 16 residues. Per germline, CDR1 MNHEY and CDR2 SMNVEV (reference sequence). The CDR3 bases are TGTGCCAGCAGTCCGCAGGGGGCAGCAGGTATCACTGAAGCTTTCTTT. Amino acid sequence: CASSPQGAAGITEAFF.

The chain links TRBV19 to TRBJ2-7; a possible D gene is TRBD1 (6 bases). Germline V gene data show CDR1 as LNHDA and CDR2 as SQIVND (reference sequence). The germline V and J ends were trimmed by 2 bases and 0 bases, with 11 bases remaining between them. CDR3 length: 15 residues. CDR3 amino acids: CASSITQGHSYEQYF. The CDR3 nucleotides are TGTGCCAGTAGTATAACCCAGGGGCACTCCTACGAGCAGTACTTC.

This chain joins TRBV5-1 and TRBJ2-4; TRBD1 agrees at 9 bases. Unmatched junction bases numbered 9, after V lost 2 bases and J lost 9 bases. CDR3 length: 15 residues. The V gene's germline CDR1 is SGHRS and CDR2 YFSETQ. DNA for the CDR3: TGCGCCAGCAGCTTAACGGGACAGGGATCGAGCATTCAGTACTTC. It encodes CASSLTGQGSSIQYF.

This sequence joins TRBV5-6 and TRBJ2-2; tentative D call: TRBD2 (5 bases). CDR1 and CDR2 (germline): SGHDT, YYEEEE. V was shortened by 6 bases and J by 5 bases, with 11 bases between the two germline ends. The CDR3 extends over 13 amino acids. CDR3 region: CASNRRRTGELFF. CDR3 in DNA: TGTGCCAGCAATAGAAGGAGGACCGGGGAGCTGTTTTTT.

This clone has more than one count but fewer than ten. This chain joins TRBV4-1 and TRBJ2-7; 8 nucleotides match TRBD1. V lost 4 bases and J lost 0; bases outside the gene matches: 5. Germline V CDR1 and CDR2: MGHRA, YSYEKL. The CDR3 is 15 amino acids. The CDR3 sequence is CASSPGDRSSYEQYF. CDR3 DNA sequence: TGCGCCAGCAGCCCAGGGGACAGGAGCTCCTACGAGCAGTACTTC.